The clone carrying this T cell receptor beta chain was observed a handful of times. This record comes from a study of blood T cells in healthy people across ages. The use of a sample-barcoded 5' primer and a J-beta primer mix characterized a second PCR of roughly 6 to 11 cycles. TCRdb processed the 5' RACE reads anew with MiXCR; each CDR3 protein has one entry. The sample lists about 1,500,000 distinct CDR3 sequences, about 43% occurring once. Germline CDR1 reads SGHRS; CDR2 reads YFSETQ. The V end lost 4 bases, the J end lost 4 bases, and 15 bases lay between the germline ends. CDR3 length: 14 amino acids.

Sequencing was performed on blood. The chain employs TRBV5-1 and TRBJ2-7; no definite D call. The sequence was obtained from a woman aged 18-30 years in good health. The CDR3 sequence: CASSPDPDRYEQYF. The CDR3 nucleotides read TGCGCCAGCAGCCCCGACCCGGATCGTTACGAGCAGTACTTC.